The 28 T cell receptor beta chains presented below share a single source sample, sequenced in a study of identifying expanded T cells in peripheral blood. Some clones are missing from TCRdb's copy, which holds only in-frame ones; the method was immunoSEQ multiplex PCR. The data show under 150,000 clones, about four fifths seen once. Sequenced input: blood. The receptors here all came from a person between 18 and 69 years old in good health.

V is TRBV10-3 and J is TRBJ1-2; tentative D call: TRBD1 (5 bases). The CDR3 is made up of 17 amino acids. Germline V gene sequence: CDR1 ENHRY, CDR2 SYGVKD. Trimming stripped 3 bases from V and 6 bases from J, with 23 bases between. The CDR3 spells CAISDRKSQSSTDGYTF. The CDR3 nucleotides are TGTGCCATCAGTGACAGAAAATCACAATCATCGACAGATGGCTACACCTTC.

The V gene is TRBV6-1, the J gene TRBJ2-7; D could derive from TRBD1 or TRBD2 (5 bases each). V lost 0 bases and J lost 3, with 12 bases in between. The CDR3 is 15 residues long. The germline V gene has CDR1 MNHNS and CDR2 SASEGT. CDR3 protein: CASSEAGPGNYEQYF. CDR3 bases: TGTGCCAGCAGTGAAGCGGGACCCGGAAACTACGAGCAGTACTTC.

CDR3 in amino acids: CASSLARDRAYEQYF. DNA of the CDR3: TGCGCCAGCAGTCTTGCCCGGGACAGGGCCTACGAGCAGTACTTC. V and J are TRBV4-3 and TRBJ2-7; 9 nucleotides line up with TRBD1. Germline-derived CDR1 and CDR2 are LGHNA and YSLEER. V trimming: 6 bases; J trimming: 2 bases; junction bases outside the gene matches: 8. The CDR3 loop spans 15 amino acids.

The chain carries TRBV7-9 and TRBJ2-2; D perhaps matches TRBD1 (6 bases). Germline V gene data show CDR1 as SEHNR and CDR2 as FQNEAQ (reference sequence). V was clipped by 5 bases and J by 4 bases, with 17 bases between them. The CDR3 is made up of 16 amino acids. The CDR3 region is CASSPRQVFGTGELFF. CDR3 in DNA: TGTGCCAGCAGCCCGAGACAGGTATTCGGCACCGGGGAGCTGTTTTTT.

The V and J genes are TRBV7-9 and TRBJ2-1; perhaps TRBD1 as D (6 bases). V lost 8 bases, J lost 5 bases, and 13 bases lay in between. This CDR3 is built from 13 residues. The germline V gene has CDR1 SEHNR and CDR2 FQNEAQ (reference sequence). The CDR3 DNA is TGTGCCAGCGCTGGGGACATTCACAATGAGCAGTTCTTC. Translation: CASAGDIHNEQFF.

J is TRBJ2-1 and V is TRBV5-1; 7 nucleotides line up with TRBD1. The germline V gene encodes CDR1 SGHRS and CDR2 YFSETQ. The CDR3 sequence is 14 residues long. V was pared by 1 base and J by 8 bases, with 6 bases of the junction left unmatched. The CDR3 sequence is CASSLTRGLDEQFF. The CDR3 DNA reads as TGCGCCAGCAGCTTGACAAGGGGGCTAGATGAGCAGTTCTTC.

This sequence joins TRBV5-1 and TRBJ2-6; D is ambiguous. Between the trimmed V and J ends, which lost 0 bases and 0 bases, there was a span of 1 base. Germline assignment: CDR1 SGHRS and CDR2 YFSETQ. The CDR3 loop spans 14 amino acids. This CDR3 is CASSLGSGANVLTF. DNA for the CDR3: TGCGCCAGCAGCTTGGGCTCTGGGGCCAACGTCCTGACTTTC.

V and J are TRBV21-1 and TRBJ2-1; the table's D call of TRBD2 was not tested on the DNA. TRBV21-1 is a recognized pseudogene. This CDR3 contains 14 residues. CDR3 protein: CASRSGSSYNEQFF. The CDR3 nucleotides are TGTGCCAGCAGATCGGGAAGCTCCTACAATGAGCAGTTCTTC.

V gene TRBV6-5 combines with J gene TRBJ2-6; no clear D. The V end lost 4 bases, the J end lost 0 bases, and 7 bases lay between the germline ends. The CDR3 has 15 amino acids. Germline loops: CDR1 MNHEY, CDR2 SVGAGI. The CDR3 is CASSSSPSGANVLTF. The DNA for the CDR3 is TGTGCCAGCAGTTCCTCACCCTCTGGGGCCAACGTCCTGACTTTC.

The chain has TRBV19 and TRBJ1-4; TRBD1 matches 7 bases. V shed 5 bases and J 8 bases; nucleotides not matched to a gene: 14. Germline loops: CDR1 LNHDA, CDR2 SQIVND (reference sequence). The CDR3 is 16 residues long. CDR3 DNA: TGTGCCAGTAGTCCCCCCGTGTCCAGGGGGGAAGAAAAACTGTTTTTT. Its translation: CASSPPVSRGEEKLFF.

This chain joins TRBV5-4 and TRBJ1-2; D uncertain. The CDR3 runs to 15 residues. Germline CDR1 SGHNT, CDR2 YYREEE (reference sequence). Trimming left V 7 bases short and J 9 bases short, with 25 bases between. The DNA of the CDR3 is TGTGCCAGCGGATTGGGTATGTCCGCGGAGAGAAGCTACACCTTC. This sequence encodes CASGLGMSAERSYTF.

The CDR3 DNA reads as TGTGCCAGCAGCTCGCGAGACGGGACAGAGAATGAAAAACTGTTTTTT. Translation: CASSSRDGTENEKLFF. The chain joins TRBV5-4 to TRBJ1-4; 7 bases align to TRBD1. Germline V gene lookup returns CDR1 SGHNT and CDR2 YYREEE (reference sequence). J was trimmed by 5 bases and V by 3 bases; bases with no gene match: 10. The CDR3 runs to 16 residues. The variable domain in full, completed from reference TRBV5-4 and TRBJ1-4, reads ETGVTQSPTHLIKTRGQQVTLRCSSQSGHNTVSWYQQALGQGPQFIFQYYREEENGRGNFPPRFSGLQFPNYSSELNVNALELDDSALYLCASSSRDGTENEKLFFGSGTQLSVL.

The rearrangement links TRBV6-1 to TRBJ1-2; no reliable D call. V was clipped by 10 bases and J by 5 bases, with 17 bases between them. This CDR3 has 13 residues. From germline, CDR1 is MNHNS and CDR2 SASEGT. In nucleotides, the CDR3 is TGTGCCACTCGAGGACCGCCTGTATATGGCTACACCTTC. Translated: CATRGPPVYGYTF.

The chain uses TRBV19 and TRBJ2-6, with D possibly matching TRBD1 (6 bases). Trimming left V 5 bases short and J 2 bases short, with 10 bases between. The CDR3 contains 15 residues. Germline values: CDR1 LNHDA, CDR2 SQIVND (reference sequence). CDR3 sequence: CASSLTGTGANVLTF. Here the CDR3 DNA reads TGTGCCAGTAGTCTCACAGGGACTGGGGCCAACGTCCTGACTTTC.

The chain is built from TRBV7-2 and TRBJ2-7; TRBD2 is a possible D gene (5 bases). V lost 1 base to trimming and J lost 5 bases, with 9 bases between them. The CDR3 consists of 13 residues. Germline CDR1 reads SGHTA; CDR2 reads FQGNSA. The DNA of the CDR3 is TGTGCCAGCAGCTTAGAGCGGTTCCACGAGCAGTACTTC. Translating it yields CASSLERFHEQYF.

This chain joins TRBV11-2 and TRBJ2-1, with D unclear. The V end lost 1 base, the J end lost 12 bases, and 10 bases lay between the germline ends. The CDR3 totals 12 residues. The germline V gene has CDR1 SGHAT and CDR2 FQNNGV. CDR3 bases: TGTGCCAGCAGCTTAGTATCTTGGTGGCAGTTCTTC. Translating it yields CASSLVSWWQFF.

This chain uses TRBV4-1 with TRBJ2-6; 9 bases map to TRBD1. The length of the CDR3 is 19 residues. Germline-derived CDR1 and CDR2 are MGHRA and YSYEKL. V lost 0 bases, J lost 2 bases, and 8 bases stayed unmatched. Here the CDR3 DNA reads TGCGCCAGCAGCCAAGAAGGAGGACAGGGGAGGGCTGGGGCCAACGTCCTGACTTTC. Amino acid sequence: CASSQEGGQGRAGANVLTF.

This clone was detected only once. Here the CDR3 reads CASSDTRRGQETQYF. The CDR3 DNA follows: TGCGCCAGCAGTGATACTCGCAGGGGACAAGAGACCCAGTACTTC. This chain joins TRBV10-1 and TRBJ2-5; D may be TRBD1 (6 bases). In germline, CDR1 is WNHNN, CDR2 SYGVQD (reference sequence). The CDR3 has 15 amino acids. Deletions cut 3 bases from V and 2 bases from J, with 13 bases between.

CDR3 DNA sequence: TGTGCCAGCAGGTTAGAGGGTACAGTTGGCTACACCTTC. Its translation is CASRLEGTVGYTF. The chain is built from TRBV2 and TRBJ1-2; D unclear. The CDR3 covers 13 residues. Germline V lookup: CDR1 SNHLY, CDR2 FYNNEI. Trimming took off 6 bases at V and 7 bases at J, with 15 bases between the two ends.

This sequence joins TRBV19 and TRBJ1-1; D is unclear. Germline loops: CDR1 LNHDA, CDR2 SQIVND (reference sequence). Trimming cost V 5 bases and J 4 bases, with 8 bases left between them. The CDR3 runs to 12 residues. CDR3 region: CASSERGTEAFF. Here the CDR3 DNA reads TGTGCCAGTAGTGAAAGAGGCACTGAAGCTTTCTTT.

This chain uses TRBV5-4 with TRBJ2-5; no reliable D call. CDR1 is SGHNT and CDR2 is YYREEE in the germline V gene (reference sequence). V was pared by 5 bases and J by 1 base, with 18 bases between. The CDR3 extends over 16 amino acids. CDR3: CASRRTLAWAQETQYF. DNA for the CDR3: TGTGCCAGCAGGCGGACGCTCGCGTGGGCCCAAGAGACCCAGTACTTC.

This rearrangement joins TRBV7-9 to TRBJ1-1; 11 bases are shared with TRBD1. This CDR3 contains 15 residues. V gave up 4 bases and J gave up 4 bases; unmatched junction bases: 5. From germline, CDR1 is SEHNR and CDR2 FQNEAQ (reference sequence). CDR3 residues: CASSSLGTGGTEAFF. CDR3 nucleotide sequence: TGTGCCAGCAGCTCCCTGGGGACAGGGGGCACTGAAGCTTTCTTT.

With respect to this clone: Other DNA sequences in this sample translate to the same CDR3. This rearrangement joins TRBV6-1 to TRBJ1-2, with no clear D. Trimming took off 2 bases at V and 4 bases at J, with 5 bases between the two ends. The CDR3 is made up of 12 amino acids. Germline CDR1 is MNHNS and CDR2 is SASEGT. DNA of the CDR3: TGTGCCAGCAGTGAACGGCTCTATGGCTACACCTTC. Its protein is CASSERLYGYTF.

CDR3 in amino acids: CASSQRWDGYTF. The CDR3 nucleotides are TGTGCCAGCTCTCAGAGGTGGGATGGCTACACCTTC. This chain joins TRBV6-5 and TRBJ1-2; D uncertain. Germline CDR1 MNHEY, CDR2 SVGAGI. The CDR3 runs to 12 residues. Trimming removed 8 bases at V and 6 bases at J, with 13 bases between.

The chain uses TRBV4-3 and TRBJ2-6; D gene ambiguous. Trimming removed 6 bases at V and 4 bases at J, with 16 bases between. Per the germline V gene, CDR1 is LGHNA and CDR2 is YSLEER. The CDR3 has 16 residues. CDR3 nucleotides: TGCGCCAGCAGTCGAACCAGGACGAGCGGGGCCAACGTCCTGACTTTC. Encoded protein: CASSRTRTSGANVLTF.

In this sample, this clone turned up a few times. CDR3 loop: CAIRGVDTEAFF. In nucleotides, the CDR3 is TGTGCCATCAGAGGGGTGGACACTGAAGCTTTCTTT. The chain combines TRBV10-3 with TRBJ1-1; tentative D call: TRBD1 (5 bases). CDR1 is ENHRY, CDR2 SYGVKD, per germline. V was shortened by 6 bases and J by 3 bases, with 8 bases between the two germline ends. The CDR3 extends over 12 amino acids.

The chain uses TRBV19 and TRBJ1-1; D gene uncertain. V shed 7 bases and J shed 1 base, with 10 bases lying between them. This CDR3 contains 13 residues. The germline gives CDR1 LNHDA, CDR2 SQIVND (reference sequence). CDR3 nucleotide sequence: TGTGCCAGTATGGGTCCGGCGAACACTGAAGCTTTCTTT. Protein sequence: CASMGPANTEAFF. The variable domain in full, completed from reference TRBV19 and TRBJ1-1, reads DGGITQSPKYLFRKEGQNVTLSCEQNLNHDAMYWYRQDPGQGLRLIYYSQIVNDFQKGDIAEGYSVSREKKESFPLTVTSAQKNPTAFYLCASMGPANTEAFFGQGTRLTVV.

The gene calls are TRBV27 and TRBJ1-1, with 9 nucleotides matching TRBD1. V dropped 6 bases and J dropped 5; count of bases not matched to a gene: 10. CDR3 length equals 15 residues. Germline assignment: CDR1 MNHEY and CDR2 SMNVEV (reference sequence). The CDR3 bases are TGTGCCAGCAGAACCTACAGGGGGCGAAGAACTGAAGCTTTCTTT. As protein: CASRTYRGRRTEAFF.